This entry lists 9 T cell receptor beta chains sequenced from one sample in a study of cytomegalovirus exposure and HLA in healthy donors. Primers for the PCR totalled 60 Vbeta and 13 Jbeta. Some clones are missing from TCRdb's copy, which holds only in-frame ones; the method was immunoSEQ multiplex PCR. The profile shows 150,000 to 200,000 clones, approximately 81% of them singletons. The sequenced sample consisted of PBMCs. The receptors stem from a woman aged 18-29 years in good health and CMV-seronegative.

The chain carries TRBV15 and TRBJ2-7; D not resolved. In germline, CDR1 is LNHNV, CDR2 YYDKDF (reference sequence). V shed 1 base and J shed 5 bases, with 18 bases lying between them. The CDR3 length is 16 residues. CDR3: CATSRGQWPRFNEQYF. The DNA for the CDR3 is TGTGCCACCAGCAGAGGGCAATGGCCCCGATTCAACGAGCAGTACTTC.

The chain combines TRBV28 with TRBJ2-5; D is possibly TRBD1 (6 bases). V lost 7 bases to trimming and J lost 2 bases, with 17 bases between them. The CDR3 is 15 amino acids. From germline, CDR1 is MDHEN and CDR2 SYDVKM. CDR3 bases: TGTGCCAGCAATCGACAGGTCTTACGACAAGAGACCCAGTACTTC. Amino acids: CASNRQVLRQETQYF.

This chain uses TRBV28 with TRBJ2-1, with D hard to call. The CDR3 length is 13 residues. Germline CDR1 reads MDHEN; CDR2 reads SYDVKM. Trimming stripped 3 bases from V and 6 bases from J, with 9 bases between. CDR3 protein: CASSFPFRNEQFF. The CDR3 nucleotides are TGTGCCAGCAGTTTCCCTTTTCGCAATGAGCAGTTCTTC.

This clone was counted a single time. The genes are TRBV9 and TRBJ2-1, with 8 positions matching TRBD2. CDR1 SGDLS and CDR2 YYNGEE come from the germline V gene. This CDR3 is built from 20 residues. The junction had 16 bases not matched to a gene; V was cut back by 2 bases and J by 0 bases. As DNA, the CDR3 is TGTGCCAGCAGCGTCTCTAGCGGGTGGGAACGTAAAAGCTCCTACAATGAGCAGTTCTTC. Protein sequence: CASSVSSGWERKSSYNEQFF.

The rearrangement joins TRBV2 to TRBJ2-1, with 11 bases lining up with TRBD2. V shed 5 bases and J 10 bases; nucleotides not matched to a gene: 16. Germline V CDR1 and CDR2: SNHLY, FYNNEI. The CDR3 has 17 amino acids. CDR3 sequence reads: CASSKRGTSGSFSEQFF. CDR3 DNA sequence: TGTGCCAGCAGTAAACGGGGAACTAGCGGGAGTTTCAGCGAGCAGTTCTTC.

The chain uses TRBV5-5 and TRBJ2-7; tentatively, D is TRBD2 (5 bases). CDR1 is SGHKS and CDR2 is YYEKEE in the germline V gene (reference sequence). The CDR3 length is 17 residues. Trimming took 0 bases from V and 0 from J, leaving 16 bases between them. In DNA form, the CDR3 reads TGTGCCAGCAGCTTGGCGCGGGCGAGGACTTTCTCCTACGAGCAGTACTTC. Encoded protein: CASSLARARTFSYEQYF.

This clone is labeled as medium-sized. CDR3 DNA sequence: TGTGCCAGCAGCTCTGCGACTAGTTCCGGGGAGCTGTTTTTT. Protein sequence: CASSSATSSGELFF. The chain is built from TRBV6-4 and TRBJ2-2; D perhaps matches TRBD2 (6 bases). Germline V gene data show CDR1 as MRHNA and CDR2 as SNTAGT. The CDR3 runs to 14 residues. V lost 6 bases and J 6 bases, leaving 14 bases between the germline ends.

This sequence joins TRBV5-6 and TRBJ2-1, with TRBD1 identical over 7 bases. This CDR3 spans 13 amino acids. Germline loops: CDR1 SGHDT, CDR2 YYEEEE. V trimming: 5 bases; J trimming: 8 bases; junction bases outside the gene matches: 7. In nucleotides, the CDR3 is TGTGCCAGCAGTACCCAGGGGGTAGATGAGCAGTTCTTC. It specifies CASSTQGVDEQFF.

V and J are TRBV7-9 and TRBJ1-1, with 7 bases matching TRBD1. V dropped 5 bases and J dropped 3; count of bases not matched to a gene: 12. Germline CDR1 SEHNR, CDR2 FQNEAQ (reference sequence). This CDR3 spans 16 amino acids. The CDR3, as DNA: TGTGCCAGCAGCCGGACAGGAGGGTTTATGGACACTGAAGCTTTCTTT. It yields the protein CASSRTGGFMDTEAFF.